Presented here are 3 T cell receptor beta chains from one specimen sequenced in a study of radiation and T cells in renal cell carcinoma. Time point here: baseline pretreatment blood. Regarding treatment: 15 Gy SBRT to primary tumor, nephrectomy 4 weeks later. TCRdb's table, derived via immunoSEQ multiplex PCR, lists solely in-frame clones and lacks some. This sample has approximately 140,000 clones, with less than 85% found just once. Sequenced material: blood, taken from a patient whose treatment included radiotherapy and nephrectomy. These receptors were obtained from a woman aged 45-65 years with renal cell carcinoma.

As DNA, the CDR3 is TGTGCCAGCAGCTTGGGGCAGGCCGGGCGGGAGACCCAGTACTTC. Its translation is CASSLGQAGRETQYF. This sequence joins TRBV5-6 and TRBJ2-5; no firm D call. This CDR3 region has 15 residues. From germline, CDR1 is SGHDT and CDR2 YYEEEE. Trimming took off 0 bases at V and 5 bases at J, with 14 bases between the two ends.

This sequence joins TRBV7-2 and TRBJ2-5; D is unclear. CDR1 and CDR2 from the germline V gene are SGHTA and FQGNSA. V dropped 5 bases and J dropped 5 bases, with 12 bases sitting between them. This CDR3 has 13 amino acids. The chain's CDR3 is CASSPPSAETQYF. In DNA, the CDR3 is TGTGCCAGCAGCCCCCCGTCGGCGGAGACCCAGTACTTC.

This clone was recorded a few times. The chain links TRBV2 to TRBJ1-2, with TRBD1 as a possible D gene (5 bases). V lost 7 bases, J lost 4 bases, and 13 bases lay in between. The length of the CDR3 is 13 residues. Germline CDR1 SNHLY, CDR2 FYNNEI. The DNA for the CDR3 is TGTGCCAGCATGCAGGGACCAGCCTATGGCTACACCTTC. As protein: CASMQGPAYGYTF.